Given below is one TCR beta chain in context. This record comes from a study of Ad26.COV2.S vaccination and SARS-CoV-2 variants. About the study: Participants got Ad26.COV2.S intramuscularly, once or twice 56 days apart.

V dropped 0 bases and J dropped 2 bases, with 12 bases sitting between them. Looked up from germline, CDR1 is KGHSH and CDR2 is LQKENI. The CDR3 covers 16 residues. As to treatment: roughly 18 received Ad26.COV2.S at low or high dose, single or two shots; five or six received placebo; per-sample allocation not given. Sampling took place 63 days after the first vaccine or placebo injection. The assay was immunoSEQ multiplex PCR, and TCRdb's table has in-frame clones only and misses some. The sample lists 500,000 or so clones, roughly nine tenths occurring once. The sequence came from a person aged 18-65 years who received the Ad26.COV2.S COVID-19 vaccine or a placebo. The genes are TRBV18 and TRBJ2-3; D gene uncertain. The material was peripheral blood, obtained in a trial of Ad26.COV2.S vaccine versus placebo. The CDR3 DNA reads TGTGCCAGCTCACCACCGGGTTGGAGATCCACAGATACGCAGTATTTT. Protein: CASSPPGWRSTDTQYF.